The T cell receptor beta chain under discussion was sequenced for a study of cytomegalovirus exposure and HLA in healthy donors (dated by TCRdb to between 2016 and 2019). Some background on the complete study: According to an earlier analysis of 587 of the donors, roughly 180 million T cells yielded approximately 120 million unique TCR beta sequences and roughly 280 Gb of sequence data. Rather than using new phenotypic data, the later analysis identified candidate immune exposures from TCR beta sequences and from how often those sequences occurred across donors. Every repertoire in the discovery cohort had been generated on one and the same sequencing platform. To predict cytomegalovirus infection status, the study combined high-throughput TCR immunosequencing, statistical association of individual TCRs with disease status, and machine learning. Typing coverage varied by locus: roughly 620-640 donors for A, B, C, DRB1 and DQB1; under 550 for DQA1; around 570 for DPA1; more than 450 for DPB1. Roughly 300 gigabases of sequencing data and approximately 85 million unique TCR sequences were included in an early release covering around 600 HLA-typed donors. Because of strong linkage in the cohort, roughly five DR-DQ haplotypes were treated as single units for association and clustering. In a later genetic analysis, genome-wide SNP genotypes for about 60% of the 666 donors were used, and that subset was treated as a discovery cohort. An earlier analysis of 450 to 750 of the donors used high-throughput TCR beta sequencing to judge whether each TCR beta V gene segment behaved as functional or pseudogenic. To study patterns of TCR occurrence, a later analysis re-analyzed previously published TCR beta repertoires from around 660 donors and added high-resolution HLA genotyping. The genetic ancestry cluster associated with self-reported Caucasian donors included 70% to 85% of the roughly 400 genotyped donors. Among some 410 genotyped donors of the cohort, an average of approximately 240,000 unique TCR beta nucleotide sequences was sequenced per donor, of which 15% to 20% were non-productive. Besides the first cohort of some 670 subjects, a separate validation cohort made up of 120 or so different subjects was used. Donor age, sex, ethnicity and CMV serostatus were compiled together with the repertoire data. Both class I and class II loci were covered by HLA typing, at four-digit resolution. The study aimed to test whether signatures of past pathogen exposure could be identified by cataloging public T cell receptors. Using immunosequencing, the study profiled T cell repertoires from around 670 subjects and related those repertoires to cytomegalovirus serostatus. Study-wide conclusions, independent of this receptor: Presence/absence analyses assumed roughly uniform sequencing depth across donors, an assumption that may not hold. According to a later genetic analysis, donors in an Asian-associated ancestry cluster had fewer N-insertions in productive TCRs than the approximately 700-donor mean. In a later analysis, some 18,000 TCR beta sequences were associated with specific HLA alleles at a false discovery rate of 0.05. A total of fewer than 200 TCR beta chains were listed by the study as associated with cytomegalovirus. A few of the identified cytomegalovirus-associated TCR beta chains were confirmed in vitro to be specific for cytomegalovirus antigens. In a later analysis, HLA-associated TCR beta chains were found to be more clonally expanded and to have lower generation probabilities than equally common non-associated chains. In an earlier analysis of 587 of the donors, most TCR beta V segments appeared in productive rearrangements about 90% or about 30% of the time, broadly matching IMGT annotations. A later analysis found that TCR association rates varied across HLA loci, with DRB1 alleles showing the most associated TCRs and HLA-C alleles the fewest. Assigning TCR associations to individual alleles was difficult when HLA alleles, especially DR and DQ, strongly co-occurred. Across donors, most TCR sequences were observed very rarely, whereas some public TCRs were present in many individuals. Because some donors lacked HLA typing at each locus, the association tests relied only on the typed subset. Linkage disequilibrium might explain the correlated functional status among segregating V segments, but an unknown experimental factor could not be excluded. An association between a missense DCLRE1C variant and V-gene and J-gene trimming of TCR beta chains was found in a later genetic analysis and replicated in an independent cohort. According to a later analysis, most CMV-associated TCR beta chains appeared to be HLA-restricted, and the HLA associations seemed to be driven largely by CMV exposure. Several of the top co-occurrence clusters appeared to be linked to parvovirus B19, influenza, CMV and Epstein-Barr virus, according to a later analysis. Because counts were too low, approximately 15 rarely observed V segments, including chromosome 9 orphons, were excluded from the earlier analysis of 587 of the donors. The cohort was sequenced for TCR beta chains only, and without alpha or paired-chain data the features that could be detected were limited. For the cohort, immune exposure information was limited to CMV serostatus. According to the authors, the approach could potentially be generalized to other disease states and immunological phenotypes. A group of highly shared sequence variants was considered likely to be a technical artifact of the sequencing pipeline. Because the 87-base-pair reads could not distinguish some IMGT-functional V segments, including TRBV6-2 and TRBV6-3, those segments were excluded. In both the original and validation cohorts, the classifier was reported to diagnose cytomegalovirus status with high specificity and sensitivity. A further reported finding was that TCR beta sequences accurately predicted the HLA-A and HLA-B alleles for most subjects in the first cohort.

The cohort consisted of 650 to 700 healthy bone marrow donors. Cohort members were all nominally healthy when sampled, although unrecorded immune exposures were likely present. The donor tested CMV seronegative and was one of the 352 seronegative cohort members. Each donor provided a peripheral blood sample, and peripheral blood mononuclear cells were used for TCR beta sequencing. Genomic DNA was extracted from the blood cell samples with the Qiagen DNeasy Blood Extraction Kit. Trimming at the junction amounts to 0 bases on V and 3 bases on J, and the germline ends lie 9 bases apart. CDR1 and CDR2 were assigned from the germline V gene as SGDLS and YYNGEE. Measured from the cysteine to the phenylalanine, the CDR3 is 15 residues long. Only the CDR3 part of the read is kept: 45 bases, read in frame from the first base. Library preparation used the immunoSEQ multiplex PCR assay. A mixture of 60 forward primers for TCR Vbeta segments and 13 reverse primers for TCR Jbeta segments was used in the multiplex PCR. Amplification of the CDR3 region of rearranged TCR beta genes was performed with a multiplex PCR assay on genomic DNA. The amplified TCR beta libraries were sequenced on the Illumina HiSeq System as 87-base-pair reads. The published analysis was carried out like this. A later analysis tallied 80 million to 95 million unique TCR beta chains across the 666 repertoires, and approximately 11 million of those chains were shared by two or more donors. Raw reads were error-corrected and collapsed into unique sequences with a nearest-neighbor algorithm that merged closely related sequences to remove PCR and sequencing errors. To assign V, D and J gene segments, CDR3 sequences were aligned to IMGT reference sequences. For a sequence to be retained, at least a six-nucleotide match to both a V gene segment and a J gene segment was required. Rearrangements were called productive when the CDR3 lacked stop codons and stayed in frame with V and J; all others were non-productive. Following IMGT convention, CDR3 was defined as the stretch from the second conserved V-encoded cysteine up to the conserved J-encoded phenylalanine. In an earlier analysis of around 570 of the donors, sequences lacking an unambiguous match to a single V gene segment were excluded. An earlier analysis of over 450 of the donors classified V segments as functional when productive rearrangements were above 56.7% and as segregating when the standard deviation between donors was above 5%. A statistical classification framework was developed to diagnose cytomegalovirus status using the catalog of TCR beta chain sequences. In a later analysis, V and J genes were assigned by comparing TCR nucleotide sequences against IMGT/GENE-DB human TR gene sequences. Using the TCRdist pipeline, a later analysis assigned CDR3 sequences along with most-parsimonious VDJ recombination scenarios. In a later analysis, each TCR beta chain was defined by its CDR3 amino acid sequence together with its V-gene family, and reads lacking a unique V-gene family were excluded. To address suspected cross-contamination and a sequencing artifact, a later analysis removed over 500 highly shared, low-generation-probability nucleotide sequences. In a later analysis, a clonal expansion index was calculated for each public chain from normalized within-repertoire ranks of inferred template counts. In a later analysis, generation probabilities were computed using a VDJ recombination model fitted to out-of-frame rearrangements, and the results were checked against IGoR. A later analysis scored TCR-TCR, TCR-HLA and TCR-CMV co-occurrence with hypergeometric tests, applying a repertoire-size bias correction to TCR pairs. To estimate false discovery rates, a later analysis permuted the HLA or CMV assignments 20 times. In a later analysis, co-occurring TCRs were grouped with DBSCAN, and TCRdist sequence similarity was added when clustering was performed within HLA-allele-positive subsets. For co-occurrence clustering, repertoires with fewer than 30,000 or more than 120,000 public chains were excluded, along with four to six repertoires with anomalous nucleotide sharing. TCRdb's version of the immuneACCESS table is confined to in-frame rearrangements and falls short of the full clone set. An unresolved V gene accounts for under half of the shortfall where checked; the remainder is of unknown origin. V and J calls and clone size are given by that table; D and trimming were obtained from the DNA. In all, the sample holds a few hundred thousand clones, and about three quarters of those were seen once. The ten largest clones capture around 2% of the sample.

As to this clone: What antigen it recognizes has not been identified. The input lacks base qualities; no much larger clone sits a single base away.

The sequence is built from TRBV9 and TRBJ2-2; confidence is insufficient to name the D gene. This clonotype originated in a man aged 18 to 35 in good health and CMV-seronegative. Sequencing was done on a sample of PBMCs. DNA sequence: TGTGCCAGCAGCGTAGCCACATATGACACCGGGGAGCTGTTTTTT. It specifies CASSVATYDTGELFF.